This TCR beta chain was documented in a study of CD8 T cells in Susac syndrome. Controls comprised healthy donors matched for age and sex. TEMRA cells were enriched by FACS, while CD8+ and CD4+ T cells were obtained through a negative isolation that was performed magnetically. Roughly 0.45 to 1 ug RNA was reverse transcribed with random hexamers. A multiplex approach, immunoSEQ multiplex PCR, amplified TCR beta CDR3 across 54 Vbeta and 13 Jbeta. From the immunoSEQ multiplex PCR reads, TCRdb called clonotypes with MiXCR, one entry per CDR3 protein. The sample includes over 100,000 distinct CDR3 sequences, 92% of them seen just once. Regarding the study as a whole: In its TCR sequencing and HLA analysis, the study acknowledged that the number of individuals was relatively small.

A word on this clonotype: As yet, its antigen is unknown.

This clonotype was obtained from a human donor in good health. The sample taken for sequencing was CD8+ T cells from PBMCs.

CDR3 in amino acids: CASSLASGYGYTF. CDR3 DNA sequence: TGCGCCAGCAGCTTGGCCAGCGGTTATGGCTACACCTTC. This chain connects TRBV5-1 to TRBJ1-2, with unresolved D. The V gene lost 0 bases and the J gene lost 5 bases, with 8 bases spanning the gap. CDR1 and CDR2 from the germline V gene are SGHRS and YFSETQ. The CDR3 is 13 residues long.